Listed below are T cell receptor beta chains from one sample, sequenced in a study of cytomegalovirus exposure and HLA in healthy donors. Some clones are missing from TCRdb's copy, which holds only in-frame ones; the method was immunoSEQ multiplex PCR. The repertoire holds 150,000 to 200,000 clones, with over 60% as singletons. Material for sequencing was PBMCs. These receptors came from a woman between 50 and 59 years old in good health and CMV-seronegative. The CDR3 runs from the conserved cysteine through the conserved F or W. A D gene is named only where the DNA matches it firmly. Size values are once, few and many counts, or a class for expanded clones, and some rows have none.

clone_size,d_call,j_call,v_call,cdr3_aa,cdr3_nt
-,TRBD2,TRBJ2-5,TRBV9,CASSVSAGTTAGTQYF,TGTGCCAGCAGCGTATCGGCCGGGACTACTGCAGGGACCCAGTACTTC
-,TRBD2,TRBJ2-1,TRBV27,CASSLLLAGGPVEQFF,TGTGCCAGCAGTTTGTTACTAGCGGGAGGGCCCGTAGAGCAGTTCTTC
-,TRBD1,TRBJ2-2,TRBV5-6,CASTTTGHTGELFF,TGTGCCAGCACCACGACAGGGCACACCGGGGAGCTGTTTTTT
-,-,TRBJ2-4,TRBV28,CASSLSQVSTKNIQYF,TGTGCCAGCAGTTTATCTCAGGTTTCCACCAAAAACATTCAGTACTTC
-,-,TRBJ1-6,TRBV6-5,CASSSGRRESPLHF,TGTGCCAGCAGTTCAGGGCGCCGAGAATCACCCCTCCACTTT
few,-,TRBJ1-3,TRBV30,CAIRSGNTIYF,TGTGCTATTCGCTCTGGAAACACCATATATTTT
-,-,TRBJ1-4,TRBV2,CASSEVSELFF,TGTGCCAGCAGTGAAGTCTCAGAACTGTTTTTT
-,-,TRBJ2-1,TRBV5-8,CASSFGGNNEQFF,TGTGCCAGCAGCTTCGGCGGGAACAATGAGCAGTTCTTC
-,TRBD2,TRBJ2-3,TRBV7-9,CASSSGTSERSTDTQYF,TGTGCCAGCAGCTCCGGGACTAGCGAACGCAGCACAGATACGCAGTATTTT
-,-,TRBJ2-3,TRBV4-3,CASSQALGDTDTQYF,TGCGCCAGCAGCCAAGCGCTAGGCGACACAGATACGCAGTATTTT
few,-,TRBJ1-2,TRBV19,CASSMRAVYGYTF,TGTGCCAGTAGTATGAGGGCGGTCTATGGCTACACCTTC
-,TRBD1,TRBJ2-7,TRBV6-5,CASSYRGQGATYEQYF,TGTGCCAGCAGTTACAGGGGACAGGGGGCCACCTACGAGCAGTACTTC
-,TRBD1,TRBJ1-4,TRBV6-5,CASSYSTGRGEKLFF,TGTGCCAGCAGTTACTCGACAGGGCGGGGTGAAAAACTGTTTTTT
-,-,TRBJ1-1,TRBV18,CASSSDSLNTEAFF,TGTGCCAGCTCAAGCGACAGTCTGAACACTGAAGCTTTCTTT
-,TRBD2,TRBJ2-7,TRBV7-2,CASSSQPSGRPYEQYF,TGTGCCAGCAGCTCACAACCTAGCGGGAGACCCTACGAGCAGTACTTC
-,TRBD1,TRBJ1-6,TRBV4-1,CASSNGQGAYNSPLHF,TGCGCCAGCAGCAACGGACAGGGGGCGTATAATTCACCCCTCCACTTT
-,TRBD1,TRBJ2-7,TRBV19,CASSPDRGDDEQYF,TGTGCCAGTAGTCCTGACAGGGGGGACGACGAGCAGTACTTC
-,TRBD1,TRBJ1-4,TRBV15,CATSNAVDRVF,TGTGCCACCAGCAACGCCGTCGACAGGGTTTTT
-,TRBD1,TRBJ1-1,TRBV19,CASSIGTANTEAFF,TGTGCCAGTAGTATTGGGACAGCGAACACTGAAGCTTTCTTT
-,TRBD1,TRBJ1-2,TRBV5-4,CASSPRDRGYGYTF,TGTGCCAGCAGCCCCCGGGACAGAGGTTATGGCTACACCTTC
-,TRBD1,TRBJ2-3,TRBV2,CASSPTGTGATDTQYF,TGTGCCAGCAGTCCCACCGGGACAGGGGCCACAGATACGCAGTATTTT
-,-,TRBJ1-1,TRBV14,CASSQAGNTEAFF,TGTGCCAGCAGCCAGGCTGGGAACACTGAAGCTTTCTTT
once,TRBD1,TRBJ1-5,TRBV28,CASSGRRTGGNQPQHF,TGTGCCAGCAGCGGACGTAGGACAGGGGGCAATCAGCCCCAGCATTTT
-,-,TRBJ2-2,TRBV19,CASTVAGELFF,TGTGCCAGTACGGTTGCCGGGGAGCTGTTTTTT
-,-,TRBJ1-2,TRBV5-6,CASSPTAQGKEGYTF,TGTGCCAGCAGCCCGACCGCACAGGGAAAAGAAGGCTACACCTTC
-,TRBD1,TRBJ2-5,TRBV7-8,CASSLWPRGRVETQYF,TGTGCCAGCAGCTTATGGCCCAGGGGGCGGGTAGAGACCCAGTACTTC